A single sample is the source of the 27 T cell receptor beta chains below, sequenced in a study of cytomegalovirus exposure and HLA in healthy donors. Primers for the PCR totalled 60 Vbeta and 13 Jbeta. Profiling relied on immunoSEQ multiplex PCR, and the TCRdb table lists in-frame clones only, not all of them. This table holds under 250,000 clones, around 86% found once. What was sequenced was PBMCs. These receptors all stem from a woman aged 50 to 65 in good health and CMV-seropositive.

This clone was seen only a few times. CDR3 DNA: TGTGCCAGCAGCCAACCCCGACAGGAGATGCGTGGCACTGAAGCTTTCTTT. It translates to CASSQPRQEMRGTEAFF. This chain connects TRBV14 to TRBJ1-1; TRBD1 is a possible D gene (6 bases). CDR3 length: 17 amino acids. Looked up from germline, CDR1 is SGHDN and CDR2 is FVKESK. The V gene lost 2 bases and the J gene lost 4 bases, with 20 bases spanning the gap.

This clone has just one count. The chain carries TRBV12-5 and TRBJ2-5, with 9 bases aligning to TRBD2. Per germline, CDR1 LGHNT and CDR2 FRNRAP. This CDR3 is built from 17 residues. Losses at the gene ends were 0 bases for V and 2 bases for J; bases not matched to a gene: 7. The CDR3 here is CASGLVYSGGGQETQYF. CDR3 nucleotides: TGTGCTAGTGGTTTGGTATATAGCGGGGGAGGGCAAGAGACCCAGTACTTC.

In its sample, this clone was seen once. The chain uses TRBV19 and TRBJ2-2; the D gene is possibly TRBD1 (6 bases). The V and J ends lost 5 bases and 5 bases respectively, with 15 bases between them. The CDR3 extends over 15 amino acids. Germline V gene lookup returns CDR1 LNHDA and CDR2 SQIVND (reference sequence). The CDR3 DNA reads TGTGCCAGTAGTCACTGGACAGATCCTACCGGGGAGCTGTTTTTT. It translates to CASSHWTDPTGELFF.

The CDR3 is CASSSSAGVFGNTIYF. DNA for the CDR3: TGTGCCAGCAGCTCATCGGCAGGGGTTTTTGGAAACACCATATATTTT. This chain uses TRBV11-2 with TRBJ1-3; possible D gene TRBD1, 6 bases. CDR1 is SGHAT, CDR2 FQNNGV, per germline. The CDR3 is made up of 16 amino acids. V dropped 4 bases and J dropped 3 bases, with 16 bases sitting between them.

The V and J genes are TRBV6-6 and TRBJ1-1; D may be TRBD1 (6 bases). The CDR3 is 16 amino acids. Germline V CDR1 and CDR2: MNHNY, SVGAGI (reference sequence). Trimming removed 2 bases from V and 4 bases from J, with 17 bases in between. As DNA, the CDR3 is TGTGCCAGCAGTTACGGGACTGGGGGGGCGAGCACTGAAGCTTTCTTT. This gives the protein CASSYGTGGASTEAFF.

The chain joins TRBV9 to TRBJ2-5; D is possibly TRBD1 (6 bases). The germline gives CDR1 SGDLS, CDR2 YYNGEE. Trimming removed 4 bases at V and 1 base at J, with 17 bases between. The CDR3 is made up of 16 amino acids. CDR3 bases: TGTGCCAGCAGCCCCGGACAGATAAAATTCCAAGAGACCCAGTACTTC. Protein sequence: CASSPGQIKFQETQYF.

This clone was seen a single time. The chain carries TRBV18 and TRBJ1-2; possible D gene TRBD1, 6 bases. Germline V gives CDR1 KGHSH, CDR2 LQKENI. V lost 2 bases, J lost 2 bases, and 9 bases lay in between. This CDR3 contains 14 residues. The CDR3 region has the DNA TGTGCCAGCTCACCAGGGACACAAAACTATGGCTACACCTTC. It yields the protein CASSPGTQNYGYTF.

The CDR3 here is CASSLRGPQGWGDYGYTF. The CDR3 coding sequence is TGTGCCAGCAGCTTAAGGGGTCCCCAGGGATGGGGGGACTATGGCTACACCTTC. J is TRBJ1-2 and V is TRBV7-3, with D perhaps TRBD1 (5 bases). Trimming removed 1 base from V and 3 bases from J, with 21 bases in between. The CDR3 is 18 residues long. Germline V gene sequence: CDR1 SGHTA, CDR2 FQGTGA. The variable domain in full, completed from reference TRBV7-3 and TRBJ1-2, reads GAGVSQTPSNKVTEKGKYVELRCDPISGHTALYWYRQSLGQGPEFLIYFQGTGAADDSGLPNDRFFAVRPEGSVSTLKIQRTERGDSAVYLCASSLRGPQGWGDYGYTFGSGTRLTVV.

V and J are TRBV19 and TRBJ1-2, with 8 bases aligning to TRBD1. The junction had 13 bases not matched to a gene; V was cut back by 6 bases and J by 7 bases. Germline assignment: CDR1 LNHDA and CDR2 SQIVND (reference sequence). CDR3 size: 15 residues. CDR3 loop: CASRGGGTGERGYTF. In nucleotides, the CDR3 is TGTGCCAGTAGAGGGGGGGGGACAGGCGAACGTGGCTACACCTTC.

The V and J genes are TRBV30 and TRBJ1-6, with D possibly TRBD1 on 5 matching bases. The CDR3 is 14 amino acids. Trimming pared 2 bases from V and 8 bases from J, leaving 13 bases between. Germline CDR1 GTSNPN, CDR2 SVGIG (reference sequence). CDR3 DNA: TGTGCCTGGAGTATCCGGGGGGGTGATTCACCCCTCCACTTT. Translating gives CAWSIRGGDSPLHF.

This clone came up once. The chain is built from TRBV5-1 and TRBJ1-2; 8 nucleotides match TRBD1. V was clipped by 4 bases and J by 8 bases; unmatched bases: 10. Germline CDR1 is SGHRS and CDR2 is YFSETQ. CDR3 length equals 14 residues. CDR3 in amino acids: CASSLNQGARGYTF. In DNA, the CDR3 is TGCGCCAGCAGCCTCAACCAGGGGGCGCGAGGCTACACCTTC.

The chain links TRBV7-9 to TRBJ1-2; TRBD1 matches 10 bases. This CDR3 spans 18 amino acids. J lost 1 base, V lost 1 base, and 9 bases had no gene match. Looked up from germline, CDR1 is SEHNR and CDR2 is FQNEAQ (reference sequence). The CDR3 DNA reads TGTGCCAGCAGCTTAGGGGGGGGACAGGGGAAACTTAACTATGGCTACACCTTC. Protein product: CASSLGGGQGKLNYGYTF.

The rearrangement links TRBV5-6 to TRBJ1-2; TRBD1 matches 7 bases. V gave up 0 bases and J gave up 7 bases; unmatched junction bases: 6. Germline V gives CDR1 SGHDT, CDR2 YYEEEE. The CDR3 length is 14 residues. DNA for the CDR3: TGTGCCAGCAGCTTGGGGGACAGTTTAAGTGGCTACACCTTC. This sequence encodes CASSLGDSLSGYTF.

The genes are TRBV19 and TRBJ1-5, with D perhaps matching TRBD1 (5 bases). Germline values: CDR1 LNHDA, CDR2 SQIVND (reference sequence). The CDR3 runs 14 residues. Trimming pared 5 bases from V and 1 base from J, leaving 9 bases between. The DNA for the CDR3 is TGTGCCAGTAGTCAACAGGTGAGCAATCAGCCCCAGCATTTT. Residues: CASSQQVSNQPQHF.

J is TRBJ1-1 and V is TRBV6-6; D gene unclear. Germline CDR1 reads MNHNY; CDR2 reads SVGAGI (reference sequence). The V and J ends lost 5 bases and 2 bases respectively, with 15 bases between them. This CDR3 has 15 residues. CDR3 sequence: CASSTLRRPNTEAFF. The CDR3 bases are TGTGCCAGCAGTACTCTCAGGCGCCCTAACACTGAAGCTTTCTTT.

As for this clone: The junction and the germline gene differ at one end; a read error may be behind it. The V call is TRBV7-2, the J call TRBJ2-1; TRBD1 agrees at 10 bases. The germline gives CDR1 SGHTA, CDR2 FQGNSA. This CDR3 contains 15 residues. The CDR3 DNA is TGTGCCAGCAGCTTAGAGGGACAGGGGAGCAATCAGCAGTTCTTC. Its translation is CASSLEGQGSNQQFF.

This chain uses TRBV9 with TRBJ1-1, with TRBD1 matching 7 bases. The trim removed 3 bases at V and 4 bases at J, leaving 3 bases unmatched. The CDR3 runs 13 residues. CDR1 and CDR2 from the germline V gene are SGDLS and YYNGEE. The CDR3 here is CASSETGLTEAFF. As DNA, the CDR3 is TGTGCCAGCAGCGAGACAGGGCTCACTGAAGCTTTCTTT. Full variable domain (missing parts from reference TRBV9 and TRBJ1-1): DSGVTQTPKHLITATGQRVTLRCSPRSGDLSVYWYQQSLDQGLQFLIQYYNGEERAKGNILERFSAQQFPDLHSELNLSSLELGDSALYFCASSETGLTEAFFGQGTRLTVV.

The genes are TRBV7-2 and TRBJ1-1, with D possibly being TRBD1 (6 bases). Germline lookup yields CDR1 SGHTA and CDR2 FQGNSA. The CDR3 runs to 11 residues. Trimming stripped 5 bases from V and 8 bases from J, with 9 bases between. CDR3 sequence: CASSQGSEAFF. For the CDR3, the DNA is TGTGCCAGCAGCCAGGGGTCAGAAGCTTTCTTT.

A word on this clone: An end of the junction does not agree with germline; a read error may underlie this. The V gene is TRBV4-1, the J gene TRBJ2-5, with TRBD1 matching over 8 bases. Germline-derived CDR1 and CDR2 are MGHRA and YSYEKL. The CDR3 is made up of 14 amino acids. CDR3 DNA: TGTGCCAGCAGCTTGCAGGACAGGGAAGAGACCCAGTACTTC. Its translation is CASSLQDREETQYF.

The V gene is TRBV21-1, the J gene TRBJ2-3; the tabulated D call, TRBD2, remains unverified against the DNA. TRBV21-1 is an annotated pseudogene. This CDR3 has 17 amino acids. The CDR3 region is CASSSWGTSGHTDTQYF. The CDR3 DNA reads TGTGCCAGCAGCTCCTGGGGGACTAGCGGACACACAGATACGCAGTATTTT.

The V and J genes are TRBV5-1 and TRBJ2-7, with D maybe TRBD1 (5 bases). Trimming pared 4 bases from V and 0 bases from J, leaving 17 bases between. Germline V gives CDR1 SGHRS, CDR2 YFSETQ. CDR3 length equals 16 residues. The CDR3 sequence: CASSPFLGQSSYEQYF. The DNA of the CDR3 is TGCGCCAGCAGCCCCTTCTTGGGGCAGAGCTCCTACGAGCAGTACTTC.

Here the CDR3 DNA reads TGTGCCAGCTCACCCTTACAGCGGGACGAGCAGTACTTC. Amino acid sequence: CASSPLQRDEQYF. The chain carries TRBV18 and TRBJ2-7; TRBD2 might be the D (6 bases). Germline V gene lookup returns CDR1 KGHSH and CDR2 LQKENI. The V end lost 3 bases, the J end lost 5 bases, and 11 bases lay between the germline ends. The CDR3 loop spans 13 amino acids.

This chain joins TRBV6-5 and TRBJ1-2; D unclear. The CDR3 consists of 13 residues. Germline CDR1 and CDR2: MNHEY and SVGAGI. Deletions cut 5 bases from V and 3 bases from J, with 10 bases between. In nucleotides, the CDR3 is TGTGCCAGCAGTGCGGAGTTGGACTATGGCTACACCTTC. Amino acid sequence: CASSAELDYGYTF.

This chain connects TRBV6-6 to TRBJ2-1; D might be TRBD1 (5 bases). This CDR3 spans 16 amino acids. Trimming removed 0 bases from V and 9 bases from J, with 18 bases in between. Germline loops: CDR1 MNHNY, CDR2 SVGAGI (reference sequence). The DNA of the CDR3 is TGTGCCAGCAGTTACTCCATCCAGGGTCAGGCACTTGAGCAGTTCTTC. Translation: CASSYSIQGQALEQFF.

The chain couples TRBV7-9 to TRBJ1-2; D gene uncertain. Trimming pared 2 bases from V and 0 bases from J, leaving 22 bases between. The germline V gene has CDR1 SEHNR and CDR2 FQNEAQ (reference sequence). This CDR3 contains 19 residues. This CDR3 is CASSLITLGSGRANYGYTF. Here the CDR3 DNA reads TGTGCCAGCAGCTTAATAACACTCGGCTCAGGCAGAGCTAACTATGGCTACACCTTC.

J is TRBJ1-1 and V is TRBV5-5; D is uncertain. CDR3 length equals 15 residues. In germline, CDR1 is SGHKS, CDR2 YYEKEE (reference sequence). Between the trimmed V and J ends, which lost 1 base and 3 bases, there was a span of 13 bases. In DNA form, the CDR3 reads TGTGCCAGCAGCTTGTATAGCGGGCAGTACACTGAAGCTTTCTTT. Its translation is CASSLYSGQYTEAFF.

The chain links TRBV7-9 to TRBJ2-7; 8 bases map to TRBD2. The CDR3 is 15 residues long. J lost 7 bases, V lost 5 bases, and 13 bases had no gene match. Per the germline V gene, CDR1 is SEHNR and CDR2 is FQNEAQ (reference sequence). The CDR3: CASSRGGSGTKEQYF. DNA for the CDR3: TGTGCCAGCAGCCGCGGGGGGAGCGGAACTAAGGAGCAGTACTTC.